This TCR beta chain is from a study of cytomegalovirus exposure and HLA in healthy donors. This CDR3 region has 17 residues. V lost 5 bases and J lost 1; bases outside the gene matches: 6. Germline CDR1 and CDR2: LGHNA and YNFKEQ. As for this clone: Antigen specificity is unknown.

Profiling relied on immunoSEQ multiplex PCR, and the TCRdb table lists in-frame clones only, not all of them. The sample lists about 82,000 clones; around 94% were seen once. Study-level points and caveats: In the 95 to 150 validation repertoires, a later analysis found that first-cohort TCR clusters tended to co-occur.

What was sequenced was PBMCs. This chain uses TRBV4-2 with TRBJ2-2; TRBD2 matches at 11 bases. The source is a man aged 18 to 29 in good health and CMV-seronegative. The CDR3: CASSARGTSGNTGELFF. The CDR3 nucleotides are TGTGCCAGCAGCGCCCGCGGGACTAGCGGGAACACCGGGGAGCTGTTTTTT.